This entry lists 23 T cell receptor gamma chains sequenced from one sample in a study of γδ T cells in repeated Plasmodium falciparum infection. Flow sorting of PBMC yielded separate Vgamma9/Vdelta2+ and Vdelta2-negative gammadelta T cell populations for bulk repertoire analysis. TCRdb re-analyzed the multiplex PCR reads via CATT. This sample yields roughly 24,000 gamma-chain clones, of which 3% are seen a single time; 30% to 35% belongs to the top ten. The sample was gamma-delta T cells from blood. The receptors originated from a pool of human donors (malaria-infected and uninfected, not separated).

This clone was found many times. For this DNA, TCRdb reports the protein of a much larger clone, which diverges at residue 8, most likely from a read error; the protein presented here is translated directly from the DNA. The chain combines TRGV2 with TRGJ1 or TRGJ2. There are 14 residues in the CDR3. The junction had 20 bases not matched to a gene; V was cut back by 2 bases and J by 16 bases. Germline lookup yields CDR1 EGSNGY and CDR2 YDSYNSKV. The CDR3 nucleotides read TGTGCCACCTGGGACGCATACGCTAAAGGCTTTCAGCTCTTT. Its translation: CATWDAYAKGFQLF.

This clone was counted between two and nine times. This likely traces to a read error, being one base from a far larger clone. This chain joins TRGV9 and TRGJ1 or TRGJ2. Germline V CDR1 and CDR2: GITISATS, ISYDGTV (reference sequence). CDR3 length: 14 residues. This CDR3 is CALWEVLVDYKKLF. CDR3 nucleotide sequence: TGTGCCTTGTGGGAGGTGCTAGTGGATTATAAGAAACTCTTC.

Concerning this clone: Since a far larger clone is one base different, this is likely a read error. Other DNA variants within this sample encode the same CDR3. The chain links TRGV9 to TRGJP. The J gene, absent from TCRdb, was called here by matching the DNA to germline. Germline V lookup: CDR1 GITISATS, CDR2 ISYDGTV (reference sequence). This CDR3 contains 21 residues. V was pared by 0 bases and J by 5 bases, with 16 bases of the junction left unmatched. The CDR3 DNA reads TGTGCCTTGTGGGAGGTGCATGGTTCAGTACGTAAAGAGTTGGGCAAAAAAATCAAGGTATTT. Protein sequence: CALWEVHGSVRKELGKKIKVF.

Only a few counts were recorded for this clone. TCRdb has a much larger clone's protein, which differs at residue 7 from the translation of this DNA, likely because of a read error; what is shown is the protein translated from the DNA. The chain uses TRGV3 and TRGJ1 or TRGJ2. No J gene was available from TCRdb, and it was assigned here by a germline match of the DNA. Germline trimming cut 1 base from V and 3 bases from J; bases unmatched to any gene: 6. The germline V gene encodes CDR1 VTNTFY and CDR2 YDVSTARD (reference sequence). The CDR3 covers 14 residues. Here the CDR3 reads CATWDSPPYYKKLF. The CDR3 coding sequence is TGTGCCACCTGGGACAGTCCCCCTTATTATAAGAAACTCTTT.

This clone showed up many times. This likely reflects a read error, since a far larger clone is one base away. Because the CDR3's place on the DNA is in doubt, the DNA is left out and the CDR3 is given as listed by TCRdb. The J segment was not called; the V segment is TRGV9. The CDR3 sequence runs 31 residues, both termini included. Germline CDR1 is GITISATS and CDR2 is ISYDGTV (reference sequence). This CDR3 reads CALWEAIIIRNSLAVEQHLLSQVSIGRIQHF.

In this sample, this clone turned up a few times. A single base is all that separates this from a far larger clone, so a read error is likely. This chain connects TRGV9 to TRGJ1 or TRGJ2. The J gene, missing from TCRdb, was assigned here through DNA to germline matching. This CDR3 is 12 amino acids long. The germline CDR1 and CDR2 sequences are GITISATS and ISYDGTV (reference sequence). This CDR3 is CALWDQYYKKLF. CDR3 coding DNA: TGTGCCCTGTGGGATCAGTATTATAAGAAACTCTTT.

This clone was seen many times. Only one base separates this from a far larger clonotype, so it likely reflects a read error. Other DNA sequences in the sample encode the same CDR3. The V call is TRGV4, the J call TRGJP2. This CDR3 region has 15 residues. From germline, CDR1 is EGSTGY and CDR2 YDSYTSSV. The CDR3 is CATWDGRWSDWIKTF. CDR3 DNA: TGTGCCACCTGGGATGGGCGATGGAGTGACTGGATCAAGACGTTT.

This clone was seen a few times. This likely stems from a read error, as it lies one base from a far larger clone. The sample contains more than one DNA sequence encoding this CDR3. The chain carries TRGV2 and TRGJP2. The J gene is absent in TCRdb and was assigned here via DNA matching to germline. The CDR3 sequence is 15 residues long. Germline V CDR1 and CDR2: EGSNGY, YDSYNSKV. This chain's CDR3 is CATWTQYSSDWIKTF. CDR3 nucleotides: TGTGCCACCTGGACTCAATATAGCAGTGATTGGATCAAGACGTTT.

This clone was recorded many times. It may be a read error: a sequence one base away is much more abundant. The chain employs TRGV9 and TRGJ1 or TRGJ2. The V gene's germline CDR1 is GITISATS and CDR2 ISYDGTV (reference sequence). CDR3 size: 15 residues. CDR3 sequence: CALWEELQNYYKKLF. The CDR3 DNA is TGTGCCTTGTGGGAGGAACTCCAGAATTACTATAAGAAACTCTTT.

This clone has a count of ten or more. The TCRdb record carries a much larger clone's protein, which differs from this DNA's translation at residue 9; a read error is the likely cause, and the protein listed here is the DNA translation. The V gene is TRGV9, the J gene TRGJ1 or TRGJ2. Germline loops: CDR1 GITISATS, CDR2 ISYDGTV (reference sequence). CDR3 length: 11 residues. The CDR3 DNA follows: TGTGCCTTGTGGGAGACCTATAAGAATCTCTTT. It specifies CALWETYKNLF.

This clone was detected only a few times. A read error likely explains why the TCRdb protein, taken from a much larger clone, differs from this DNA's translation at residue 9; the protein shown is translated from the DNA. The gene calls are TRGV9 and TRGJP. Here the J gene was assigned by germline matching of the DNA, as TCRdb has none. CDR1 is GITISATS, CDR2 ISYDGTV, per germline (reference sequence). This CDR3 has 14 amino acids. Here the CDR3 DNA reads TGTGCCTCAGGGGGAGAGTTGGGCGAAAAAATCAAGGTATTT. Its translation is CASGGELGEKIKVF.

This clone showed up just a few times. A far larger clone differs by one base, so this is likely a read error. Other DNA sequences in the same sample also yield this CDR3. The V call is TRGV9, the J call TRGJP. Since TCRdb gives no J gene, matching the DNA to germline was used here to assign it. Germline-derived CDR1 and CDR2 are GITISATS and ISYDGTV (reference sequence). The CDR3 spans 18 residues. The CDR3 sequence: CALWEVVGKELGKKIKVF. CDR3 nucleotides: TGCGCCTTGTGGGAGGTGGTGGGAAAAGAGTTGGGCAAAAAAATCAAGGTATTT.

This clone was recorded at least ten times. The chain uses TRGV3 and TRGJ1 or TRGJ2. TCRdb offers no J gene call, so here the DNA was matched to germline to obtain one. Germline CDR1 VTNTFY, CDR2 YDVSTARD (reference sequence). J gave up 3 bases and V 1 base, and 3 bases lay outside the gene matches. The CDR3 runs 13 residues. The CDR3 reads CATWDSGYYKKLF. CDR3 bases: TGTGCCACCTGGGACAGTGGTTATTATAAGAAACTCTTT.

This clone was counted a few times. For this DNA, TCRdb reports the protein of a much larger clone, which diverges at residue 7, most likely from a read error; the protein presented here is translated directly from the DNA. In DNA form, the CDR3 reads TGTGCCACCTGGGACCCTGGGGGTTATTATAAGAAACTCTTT. Its translation is CATWDPGGYYKKLF. This sequence joins TRGV8 and TRGJ1 or TRGJ2. TCRdb lists no J gene, so it was determined here by aligning the DNA to germline. CDR3 size: 14 residues. V lost 4 bases and J lost 3; bases outside the gene matches: 9. CDR1 is VENAVY, CDR2 YDSYNSRV, per germline.

As to this clone: The protein held in TCRdb is that of a much larger clone and does not match this DNA's translation at residue 10, likely because of a read error; the protein shown is translated from the DNA. V and J are TRGV9 and TRGJ1 or TRGJ2. The J gene, absent from TCRdb, was called here by matching the DNA to germline. CDR1 GITISATS and CDR2 ISYDGTV come from the germline V gene (reference sequence). The CDR3 is made up of 13 amino acids. The CDR3 DNA reads as TGTGCCTTGTGGGAGGACAGTTATTATATGAAACTCTTT. It encodes CALWEDSYYMKLF.

Worth noting for this clone: A much larger clone lies one base from this, so it may be a read error. Because the CDR3's place on the DNA is in doubt, the DNA is left out and the CDR3 is given as listed by TCRdb. The CDR3 sequence is CATWDGLAIRNSLAVEQHLLSQVSIGRIQHF. No J gene was assigned, while the V gene was called as TRGV2. Germline V gene sequence: CDR1 EGSNGY, CDR2 YDSYNSKV. Both ends counted, the CDR3 spans 31 residues.

This clone was observed a handful of times. TCRdb attributes to this sequence the protein of a much larger clone, which differs from the DNA translation at residue 3; a read error is likely, and the protein displayed is translated from the DNA. The rearrangement uses TRGV9 and TRGJP. No J gene is reported in TCRdb; it was inferred here by comparing the DNA with germline. V lost 11 bases to trimming and J lost 7 bases; unmatched junction nucleotides: 5. This CDR3 contains 13 residues. In germline, CDR1 is GITISATS, CDR2 ISYDGTV (reference sequence). The CDR3 is CASYELGKKIKVF. The CDR3 DNA sequence: TGTGCCTCGTACGAGTTGGGCAAAAAAATCAAGGTATTT.

This clone was seen many times. A much more abundant neighbour one base away suggests this may be a read error. Other nucleotide sequences from this sample produce the same CDR3. The V gene was identified as TRGV9, while no J gene was called. This CDR3 is 12 amino acids long. The germline CDR1 and CDR2 sequences are GITISATS and ISYDGTV (reference sequence). The CDR3 coding sequence is TGTGCCTTGTGGGAGGTGCCTAGAAAAAAACTCTTT. The encoded protein is CALWEVPRKKLF.

This clone was picked up a small number of times. TCRdb's protein for this DNA is that of a much larger clone and differs from the translation at residue 11, likely a read error; the protein shown is the DNA translation. The rearrangement joins TRGV3 to TRGJ1 or TRGJ2. In the absence of a J gene in TCRdb, the DNA was matched to germline to assign it here. The CDR3 is made up of 14 amino acids. The germline V gene has CDR1 VTNTFY and CDR2 YDVSTARD (reference sequence). In DNA, the CDR3 is TGTGCCACCTGGGTCCCCCGGATTTATTATAGGAAACTCTTT. Its protein is CATWVPRIYYRKLF.

As regards this clone: A far larger clone is off by one base, so a read error is likely. Within the sample, other DNA sequences also encode this same CDR3. CDR3 protein: CATWDRDNYYKKLF. Written as DNA, the CDR3 is TGTGCCACCTGGGACCGTGATAATTACTATAAGAAACTCTTT. The V and J genes are TRGV5 and TRGJ1 or TRGJ2. As TCRdb names no J gene, one was assigned here on the basis of a DNA match to germline. CDR3 length equals 14 residues. Germline V lookup: CDR1 VINAFY, CDR2 YDVSNSKD.

This clone was recorded at least ten times. The protein held in TCRdb is that of a much larger clone and does not match this DNA's translation at residue 11, likely because of a read error; the protein shown is translated from the DNA. V and J are TRGV8 and TRGJP1. No J gene is reported in TCRdb; it was inferred here by comparing the DNA with germline. This CDR3 has 14 amino acids. Per germline, CDR1 VENAVY and CDR2 YDSYNSRV. CDR3 bases: TGTGCCACCTGGGACCTAACCACTGGTTGGCTCAAGATATTT. Translating it yields CATWDLTTGWLKIF.

This clone came up a few times. TCRdb shows a much larger clone's protein in place of this DNA's translation, and the two differ at residue 13, likely through a read error; the protein shown is translated from the DNA. The V gene was identified as TRGV9, while no J gene was called. The CDR3 is 15 residues long. Germline lookup yields CDR1 GITISATS and CDR2 ISYDGTV (reference sequence). CDR3 sequence: CALWEPPRGYYKNLF. CDR3 in DNA: TGTGCCTTGTGGGAGCCCCCAAGAGGCTACTATAAGAATCTCTTT.

This clone was observed many times. The mismatch at residue 5 between this DNA's translation and the TCRdb protein of a much larger clone likely reflects a read error; the protein shown is translated from the DNA. This chain connects TRGV2 to TRGJ1 or TRGJ2. Germline CDR1 and CDR2: EGSNGY and YDSYNSKV. The CDR3 spans 13 residues. DNA for the CDR3: TGTGCCACCTGGGGCGGGCTGGATTATAAGAAACTCTTT. Amino acids: CATWGGLDYKKLF.